This T cell receptor (beta chain) was obtained from a study of technical replicates of blood from four donors. The CDR3 is made up of 14 amino acids. V was trimmed by 0 bases and J by 5 bases, leaving 9 bases between them. The V gene's germline CDR1 is SGDLS and CDR2 YYNGEE. Data came from immunoSEQ multiplex PCR; TCRdb stores just in-frame clones and leaves some out. This repertoire shows around 80,000 clones, over 75% found once; its top ten account for about 0.39%. The receptor comes from a human donor in good health. The V and J genes are TRBV9 and TRBJ2-1; D is perhaps TRBD1 (5 bases). Specimen: T cells isolated from PBMCs. The CDR3 here is CASSVDPRDNEQFF. CDR3 coding DNA: TGTGCCAGCAGCGTAGATCCCAGGGACAATGAGCAGTTCTTC.